These T cell receptor beta chains were read from a single sample in a study of T-cell memory formation after mild COVID-19. TCRdb itself ran the 5' RACE reads through MiXCR, one entry per CDR3 protein. The sample has some 210,000 distinct CDR3 sequences, 25% to 35% seen once. Sequenced input: PBMCs or a T cell subset sorted from them (not recorded which). The receptors stem from an adult woman who had mild COVID-19 (a few samples of this study predate the infection). Cell type and time point are not known. Both conserved end residues are part of each CDR3. The D gene is left open where the match is weak. Clone size is shown for a subset of rows, as once, few, many or a class of expanded clone.

>TRBV20-1|TRBJ2-1|few|.
CSLGGRFSYNEQFF
TGCAGTCTGGGAGGTCGGTTCTCCTACAATGAGCAGTTCTTC
>TRBV6-2/TRBV6-3|TRBJ1-1|.|.
CASSYGGGNTEAFF
TGTGCCAGCAGTTACGGTGGGGGGAACACTGAAGCTTTCTTT
>TRBV18|TRBJ2-7|many|TRBD1
CASSPGTDYEQYF
TGTGCCAGCTCACCCGGGACAGACTACGAGCAGTACTTC
>TRBV29-1|TRBJ2-7|.|TRBD2
CSASGRTSGYEQYF
TGCAGCGCCTCTGGGAGGACTAGCGGATACGAGCAGTACTTC
>TRBV7-2|TRBJ1-5|.|.
CASSFGQSNQPQHF
TGTGCCAGCAGCTTTGGACAGAGCAATCAGCCCCAGCATTTT
>TRBV7-2|TRBJ2-6|.|TRBD1
CASSRTGVRSGANVLTF
TGTGCCAGCAGCCGGACAGGTGTGCGATCTGGGGCCAACGTCCTGACTTTC
>TRBV5-1|TRBJ2-2|.|.
CASSPALPTGELFF
TGCGCCAGCAGCCCTGCTCTACCGACCGGGGAGCTGTTTTTT
>TRBV6-5|TRBJ2-2|.|.
CASIRGFQSNGELFF
TGTGCCAGCATCCGAGGGTTTCAGTCGAACGGGGAGCTGTTTTTT
>TRBV20-1|TRBJ1-1|.|TRBD1
CSAPRDSGTEAFF
TGCAGTGCACCCCGGGACAGCGGCACTGAAGCTTTCTTT
>TRBV4-1|TRBJ2-7|once|.
CASSPTNGGGYEQYF
TGCGCCAGCAGCCCTACGAATGGGGGAGGTTACGAGCAGTACTTC
>TRBV5-1|TRBJ1-2|.|.
CASSLGGAGYGYTF
TGCGCCAGCAGCTTGGGAGGGGCTGGGTATGGCTACACCTTC
>TRBV6-5|TRBJ2-3|.|.
CASSYHSTGLADTQYF
TGTGCCAGCAGTTACCACTCAACAGGGTTGGCAGATACGCAGTATTTT
>TRBV12-3/TRBV12-4|TRBJ2-3|.|.
CASSRTLSVLSSTDTQYF
TGTGCCAGCAGCAGGACTCTATCCGTCCTCTCGAGCACAGATACGCAGTATTTT
>TRBV7-3|TRBJ2-7|.|TRBD1
CASSLSGTADYEQYF
TGTGCCAGCAGCCTATCCGGGACAGCTGATTACGAGCAGTACTTC
>TRBV9|TRBJ2-3|.|.
CASSAFPGQPDTQYF
TGTGCCAGCAGCGCATTCCCGGGACAACCAGATACGCAGTATTTT
>TRBV5-1|TRBJ1-2|few|.
CASSLWAANYGYTF
TGCGCCAGCAGCTTGTGGGCAGCTAACTATGGCTACACCTTC
>TRBV20-1|TRBJ2-5|.|TRBD1
CSATTGLGETQYF
TGCAGTGCTACGACAGGGTTGGGGGAGACCCAGTACTTC
>TRBV29-1|TRBJ2-7|.|.
CSVVSQESYEQYF
TGCAGCGTTGTTTCACAGGAATCCTACGAGCAGTACTTC
>TRBV7-8|TRBJ2-2|.|.
CASSLSGFGVSNTGELFF
TGTGCCAGCAGCTTAAGTGGTTTCGGAGTATCGAACACCGGGGAGCTGTTTTTT
>TRBV4-1|TRBJ1-2|.|TRBD1
CASSQATQGAYGYTF
TGCGCCAGCAGCCAAGCCACACAGGGGGCCTATGGCTACACCTTC
>TRBV20-1|TRBJ1-1|.|.
CSASLHYTEAFF
TGCAGTGCTAGTTTGCATTACACTGAAGCTTTCTTT
>TRBV24-1|TRBJ2-7|few|TRBD1
CATRDSRQGEGEQYF
TGTGCCACCAGGGACTCACGACAGGGCGAGGGCGAGCAGTACTTC
>TRBV19|TRBJ1-1|few|TRBD1
CATGQPNTEAFF
TGTGCCACGGGACAGCCGAACACTGAAGCTTTCTTT
>TRBV29-1|TRBJ1-1|.|.
CSVRGEWAEAFF
TGCAGCGTTCGGGGGGAGTGGGCTGAAGCTTTCTTT
>TRBV5-6|TRBJ2-7|.|.
CASSLRKTYEQYF
TGTGCCAGCAGCCTGAGAAAAACCTACGAGCAGTACTTC
>TRBV9|TRBJ1-2|.|.
CASSVGDKVHYGYTF
TGTGCCAGCAGCGTAGGGGACAAAGTGCACTATGGCTACACCTTC
>TRBV30|TRBJ2-2|few|.
CAWLGATHTGELFF
TGTGCCTGGCTGGGGGCTACTCACACCGGGGAGCTGTTTTTT
>TRBV18|TRBJ2-7|.|.
CASSGGVGQYF
TGTGCCAGCTCCGGGGGAGTTGGGCAGTACTTC
>TRBV5-5|TRBJ2-5|.|.
CASSLTDSELGETQYF
TGTGCCAGCAGCTTGACCGACAGTGAATTAGGGGAGACCCAGTACTTC
>TRBV5-1|TRBJ2-1|few|TRBD1
CASSLATGSVLDEQFF
TGCGCCAGCAGCTTAGCGACAGGGTCAGTTCTCGATGAGCAGTTCTTC
>TRBV5-1|TRBJ2-3|.|.
CASSLATAESTDTQYF
TGCGCCAGCAGCTTGGCCACGGCGGAAAGCACAGATACGCAGTATTTT
>TRBV5-6|TRBJ1-5|few|TRBD1
CASSFLGGKEQPQHF
TGTGCCAGCAGCTTCCTAGGGGGCAAAGAGCAGCCCCAGCATTTT
>TRBV29-1|TRBJ2-1|few|.
CSVESWGNEQFF
TGCAGCGTCGAGTCCTGGGGGAATGAGCAGTTCTTC